The 15 T cell receptor beta chains below all came from one sample that was sequenced in a study of a mutant IDH1 vaccine in newly diagnosed glioma. Libraries were prepared by immunoSEQ multiplex PCR; TCRdb keeps only in-frame clonotypes and omits some of them. The sample consists of tens of thousands of clones, about four fifths of them appearing once. These TCRs are of unknown antigen specificity. Noted time point: week 47, end of study. Doses consisted of 300 ug of mutant IDH1 20-mer peptide each, paired with topical imiquimod. Specimen: PBMCs, collected from a glioma patient whose treatment included an IDH1 peptide vaccine. These receptors were collected from a woman between 45 and 60 years old with glioma.

This chain joins TRBV19 and TRBJ2-7, with TRBD1 matching 12 bases. CDR1 is LNHDA and CDR2 is SQIVND in the germline V gene (reference sequence). The CDR3 totals 15 residues. V lost 7 bases and J lost 0; bases outside the gene matches: 4. The CDR3 DNA reads as TGTGCCAGTACCCCGGGACAGGGGGCCTCCTACGAGCAGTACTTC. It yields the protein CASTPGQGASYEQYF.

The chain is built from TRBV7-8 and TRBJ2-7, with unresolved D. The CDR3 is made up of 11 amino acids. V dropped 2 bases and J dropped 3 bases, with 2 bases sitting between them. Germline CDR1 and CDR2: SGHVS and FQNEAQ. This CDR3 reads CASSLLYEQYF. The CDR3 region has the DNA TGTGCCAGCAGCTTACTCTACGAGCAGTACTTC.

The chain joins TRBV5-1 to TRBJ2-3; TRBD2 agrees at 9 bases. CDR1 is SGHRS and CDR2 is YFSETQ in the germline V gene. V shed 3 bases and J 1 base; nucleotides not matched to a gene: 3. This CDR3 has 15 amino acids. The CDR3 sequence is CASSSWTSGTDTQYF. CDR3 bases: TGCGCCAGCAGCTCCTGGACTAGCGGCACAGATACGCAGTATTTT.

Written as DNA, the CDR3 is TGTGCCAGCAGTGAGGGTCCTCGCGAAACCCAGCATTTT. This sequence encodes CASSEGPRETQHF. J is TRBJ1-5 and V is TRBV6-1; D remains ambiguous. V shed 3 bases and J shed 11 bases, with 14 bases lying between them. The germline gives CDR1 MNHNS, CDR2 SASEGT. CDR3 length equals 13 residues.

The V gene is TRBV6-5, the J gene TRBJ1-2; 9 bases align to TRBD1. Germline assignment: CDR1 MNHEY and CDR2 SVGAGI. The CDR3 extends over 15 amino acids. V lost 5 bases and J lost 2; bases outside the gene matches: 6. CDR3 region: CASSHEGTGNYGYTF. The CDR3 DNA reads as TGTGCCAGCAGTCATGAGGGGACAGGGAACTATGGCTACACCTTC.

V is TRBV27 and J is TRBJ2-7, with no clear D. With 0 bases removed from V and 4 bases from J, the gap between germline ends came to 7 bases. From germline, CDR1 is MNHEY and CDR2 SMNVEV (reference sequence). This CDR3 is built from 13 residues. CDR3 amino acids: CASSLSEKYEQYF. The CDR3 nucleotides read TGTGCCAGCAGTTTATCGGAGAAATACGAGCAGTACTTC.

The chain employs TRBV5-4 and TRBJ1-1; the match to TRBD1 covers 12 bases. The germline V gene encodes CDR1 SGHNT and CDR2 YYREEE (reference sequence). Trimming removed 4 bases from V and 6 bases from J; junction bases left unmatched: 4. This CDR3 is 14 amino acids long. The CDR3 is CASSGGQGAPEAFF. The CDR3 DNA follows: TGTGCCAGCAGCGGGGGACAGGGGGCCCCTGAAGCTTTCTTT.

The V gene is TRBV7-6, the J gene TRBJ2-7, with D perhaps TRBD2 (6 bases). The germline CDR1 and CDR2 sequences are SGHVS and FNYEAQ. The CDR3 contains 15 residues. The ends were cut back, 2 bases at V and 2 bases at J, with 13 bases in the middle. CDR3 sequence (DNA): TGTGCCAGCAGCTTACGCGGGGTAGAAACCTACGAGCAGTACTTC. This sequence encodes CASSLRGVETYEQYF.

The chain links TRBV6-1 to TRBJ1-1; unclear D gene. The CDR3 runs 11 residues. Between the trimmed V and J ends, which lost 8 bases and 6 bases, there was a span of 10 bases. The germline V gene has CDR1 MNHNS and CDR2 SASEGT. The CDR3 bases are TGTGCCAGCTGGGAGGGCTCTGAAGCTTTCTTT. This translates into CASWEGSEAFF.

This chain connects TRBV11-3 to TRBJ2-3, with D perhaps TRBD2 (5 bases). Germline V gives CDR1 SGHNT, CDR2 YENEEA. The CDR3 is made up of 14 amino acids. The V end was cut by 1 base, the J end by 0 bases, with 5 bases between. The DNA for the CDR3 is TGTGCCAGCAGCTTAGGGACTAGCACAGATACGCAGTATTTT. It encodes CASSLGTSTDTQYF.

A few counts support this clone. The V call is TRBV19, the J call TRBJ1-6; D remains ambiguous. V was pared by 7 bases and J by 7 bases, with 11 bases between. Germline loops: CDR1 LNHDA, CDR2 SQIVND (reference sequence). The CDR3 consists of 13 residues. CDR3: CASNLLENSPLHF. The DNA for the CDR3 is TGTGCCAGTAATTTGTTAGAGAATTCACCCCTCCACTTT.

This chain joins TRBV6-1 and TRBJ1-1; D is perhaps TRBD1 (6 bases). The ends were cut back, 6 bases at V and 11 bases at J, with 13 bases in the middle. The germline V gene encodes CDR1 MNHNS and CDR2 SASEGT. This CDR3 is built from 11 residues. DNA for the CDR3: TGTGCCAGCAGCTACGGACAGTCGGCTTTCTTT. This translates into CASSYGQSAFF.

The J gene is TRBJ1-1, the V gene TRBV6-1; D ambiguous. The V and J ends lost 1 base and 11 bases respectively, with 14 bases between them. This CDR3 has 13 amino acids. CDR1 is MNHNS and CDR2 is SASEGT in the germline V gene. As DNA, the CDR3 is TGTGCCAGCAGTGAAGGCCCTCAGATAGGGGCTTTCTTT. Translating gives CASSEGPQIGAFF.

This rearrangement joins TRBV7-2 to TRBJ1-1; no firm D call. Germline values: CDR1 SGHTA, CDR2 FQGNSA. Trimming shortened V by 1 base and J by 7 bases, and 7 bases separated the two germline ends. The CDR3 contains 12 residues. The CDR3 DNA reads TGTGCCAGCAGCTTAGGTGTCGGTGAAGCTTTCTTT. It is translated as CASSLGVGEAFF.

This sequence joins TRBV29-1 and TRBJ1-1, with TRBD1 as a possible D gene (5 bases). CDR3 length: 14 residues. Trimming cost V 5 bases and J 4 bases, with 17 bases left between them. Germline lookup yields CDR1 SQVTM and CDR2 ANQGSEA. CDR3 sequence (DNA): TGCAGCGTTTTCGGGGGTTTGGTAGGCACTGAAGCTTTCTTT. Translated, it gives CSVFGGLVGTEAFF.